These 29 T cell receptor beta chains share one sample of origin, sequenced in a study of T-cell memory formation after mild COVID-19 (dated by TCRdb to 2020 to 2022). To prepare the library, 5' RACE was applied. The instrument was an Illumina NovaSeq 6000. TCRdb passed the public sequencing reads through fastp at Q25 and MiXCR, retaining productive beta sequences. Rows matching on CDR3 protein sequence are summarized as one entry with the most common DNA and genes. This sample lists about 560,000 distinct CDR3 sequences; 17% were detected once. The ten largest clones take up less than 10% of the sample. Sequenced sample: PBMCs or a T cell subset sorted from them (not recorded which). The receptor source for this set is an adult woman who had mild COVID-19 (a few samples of this study predate the infection). The sample titles of this study are shuffled in the database, so cell type and time point are left out; the donor was told from shared clones.

The gene calls are TRBV20-1 and TRBJ2-7, with 13 bases identical to TRBD2. The CDR3 has 16 residues. Germline V gives CDR1 DFQATT, CDR2 SNEGSKA (reference sequence). The trim removed 0 bases at V and 7 bases at J, leaving 9 bases unmatched. Here the CDR3 reads CSARDTSGGGSWEQYF. CDR3 coding DNA: TGCAGTGCTAGAGATACTAGCGGGGGGGGATCGTGGGAGCAGTACTTC.

This clonotype was seen a handful of times. One junction end disagrees with the germline gene, perhaps due to a read error. CDR3 region: CASSPLKHSDQPQHF. CDR3 sequence (DNA): TGTGCCAGCAGTCCTCTTAAACATAGCGATCAGCCCCAGCATTTT. The genes are TRBV27 and TRBJ1-5; D gene ambiguous. The CDR3 sequence is 15 residues long. Germline CDR1 is MNHEY and CDR2 is SMNVEV (reference sequence).

The chain links TRBV12-3 or TRBV12-4 to TRBJ2-3; 9 bases align to TRBD2. The J segment lost 0 bases and the V segment lost 7 bases, leaving 2 bases of the junction unmatched. CDR3 length: 14 amino acids. Here the CDR3 reads CASISGGSTDTQYF. CDR3 nucleotide sequence: TGTGCCAGCATCAGCGGGGGGAGCACAGATACGCAGTATTTT.

Ten or more counts support this clonotype. The chain recombines TRBV5-1 with TRBJ2-7; D possibly corresponds to TRBD1 (6 bases). Germline CDR1 reads SGHRS; CDR2 reads YFSETQ. CDR3 length: 12 residues. Trimming took off 4 bases at V and 7 bases at J, with 12 bases between the two ends. CDR3 sequence reads: CASSGGSGEQYF. CDR3 DNA sequence: TGCGCCAGCAGCGGGGGCTCGGGGGAGCAGTACTTC. Full variable domain (outside the CDR3, taken from reference TRBV5-1 and TRBJ2-7): KAGVTQTPRYLIKTRGQQVTLSCSPISGHRSVSWYQQTPGQGLQFLFEYFSETQRNKGNFPGRFSGRQFSNSRSEMNVSTLELGDSALYLCASSGGSGEQYFGPGTRLTVT.

This clonotype was recorded at least ten times. The chain recombines TRBV7-8 with TRBJ2-7; D gene ambiguous. Germline loops: CDR1 SGHVS, CDR2 FQNEAQ. The CDR3 covers 15 residues. V was trimmed by 3 bases and J by 0 bases, leaving 12 bases between them. The CDR3 DNA reads TGTGCCAGCAGCTTGGGAATAGGGCGCTCCTACGAGCAGTACTTC. It yields the protein CASSLGIGRSYEQYF.

This clonotype was counted only a few times. J is TRBJ2-3 and V is TRBV24-1; no definite D call. Germline loops: CDR1 KGHDR, CDR2 SFDVKD. CDR3 size: 13 residues. Trimming removed 5 bases from V and 3 bases from J, with 8 bases in between. This CDR3 is CATSAPLTDTQYF. CDR3 sequence (DNA): TGTGCCACCAGTGCTCCTTTAACAGATACGCAGTATTTT.

The V and J genes are TRBV5-4 and TRBJ2-7; TRBD1 matches 11 bases. Trimming removed 4 bases from V and 7 bases from J; junction bases left unmatched: 10. CDR3 length: 15 amino acids. Germline CDR1 and CDR2: SGHNT and YYREEE (reference sequence). CDR3 DNA: TGTGCCAGCAGCCTACCCCCGGGACAGGGGGGAGAGCAGTACTTC. This codes for CASSLPPGQGGEQYF.

The rearrangement uses TRBV19 and TRBJ2-7; TRBD2 might be the D (5 bases). Per the germline V gene, CDR1 is LNHDA and CDR2 is SQIVND (reference sequence). Trimming removed 5 bases from V and 5 bases from J, with 16 bases in between. The CDR3 contains 14 residues. CDR3 nucleotides: TGTGCCAGTAGTGCCGGACTCGTATTGGACGAGCAGTACTTC. Its translation: CASSAGLVLDEQYF.

In its sample, this clonotype was seen many times. V usage is TRBV2 and J usage is TRBJ2-1; TRBD2 agrees at 8 bases. The CDR3 length is 14 residues. Per the germline V gene, CDR1 is SNHLY and CDR2 is FYNNEI. Trimming cost V 5 bases and J 6 bases; bases outside gene matches: 6. CDR3: CASSPPGLGNEQFF. The CDR3 DNA sequence: TGTGCCAGCAGTCCACCGGGACTAGGCAATGAGCAGTTCTTC.

This clonotype was picked up a small number of times. The rearrangement links TRBV5-4 to TRBJ1-2, with D maybe TRBD1 (5 bases). CDR1 is SGHNT, CDR2 YYREEE, per germline (reference sequence). Between the trimmed V and J ends, which lost 2 bases and 8 bases, there was a span of 16 bases. The CDR3 has 14 residues. The CDR3 here is CASSFRWGPGGYTF. CDR3 DNA sequence: TGTGCCAGCAGCTTTCGATGGGGACCCGGCGGCTACACCTTC.

In its sample, this clonotype was seen once. This chain links TRBV29-1 with TRBJ1-1; 11 bases match TRBD1. Germline V gene data show CDR1 as SQVTM and CDR2 as ANQGSEA. This CDR3 is 18 amino acids long. The J segment lost 3 bases and the V segment lost 7 bases, leaving 19 bases of the junction unmatched. This CDR3 reads CSDGPPLPGQGGYTEAFF. As DNA, the CDR3 is TGCAGCGACGGTCCACCGCTCCCGGGACAGGGGGGGTACACTGAAGCTTTCTTT.

The chain is built from TRBV5-4 and TRBJ1-1, with D possibly being TRBD1 (5 bases). The V gene lost 0 bases and the J gene lost 11 bases, with 20 bases spanning the gap. Germline values: CDR1 SGHNT, CDR2 YYREEE (reference sequence). The CDR3 covers 15 residues. CDR3 sequence: CASSLDKTVGGYAFF. The CDR3 bases are TGTGCCAGCAGCTTGGACAAAACCGTGGGGGGTTATGCTTTCTTT.

The V and J genes are TRBV6-5 and TRBJ2-2; 7 nucleotides agree with TRBD2. The CDR3 totals 14 residues. Trimming removed 3 bases from V and 3 bases from J; junction bases left unmatched: 1. Germline-derived CDR1 and CDR2 are MNHEY and SVGAGI. The CDR3 here is CASSYGGDTGELFF. CDR3 in DNA: TGTGCCAGCAGTTATGGGGGGGACACCGGGGAGCTGTTTTTT.

The V and J genes are TRBV3-1 and TRBJ2-3; D not resolved. Trimming removed 1 base from V and 0 bases from J, with 8 bases in between. CDR1 is LGHDT, CDR2 YNNKEL, per germline (reference sequence). The length of the CDR3 is 15 residues. The DNA for the CDR3 is TGTGCCAGCAGCCAAGCACGGGTCAGCACAGATACGCAGTATTTT. Its protein is CASSQARVSTDTQYF.

This chain joins TRBV7-9 and TRBJ1-3; 9 nucleotides match TRBD1. Looked up from germline, CDR1 is SEHNR and CDR2 is FQNEAQ (reference sequence). This CDR3 region has 15 residues. The trim removed 3 bases at V and 5 bases at J, leaving 5 bases unmatched. For the CDR3, the DNA is TGTGCCAGCAGCTTGACGGGACAGGGAAGAAACACCATATATTTT. This sequence encodes CASSLTGQGRNTIYF.

This clonotype has more than one count but fewer than ten. For the CDR3, the DNA is TGCAGCGTTGACCTTTGGGAGGGAAGAAGCTATGGCTACACCTTC. Protein sequence: CSVDLWEGRSYGYTF. The rearrangement uses TRBV29-1 and TRBJ1-2; D unresolved. Germline V gives CDR1 SQVTM, CDR2 ANQGSEA. This CDR3 is built from 15 residues. The V end was cut by 3 bases, the J end by 4 bases, with 18 bases between.

This clonotype has just a few counts. DNA for the CDR3: TGCAGCGTCGCCGGGACAGAGTCCTACGAGCAGTACTTC. It yields the protein CSVAGTESYEQYF. This sequence joins TRBV29-1 and TRBJ2-7, with 7 bases fitting TRBD1. The CDR3 is 13 amino acids. Looked up from germline, CDR1 is SQVTM and CDR2 is ANQGSEA. V was pared by 6 bases and J by 1 base, with 6 bases of the junction left unmatched.

V gene TRBV12-3 or TRBV12-4 combines with J gene TRBJ2-3, with D perhaps TRBD1 (6 bases). This CDR3 has 14 residues. The ends were cut back, 5 bases at V and 0 bases at J, with 9 bases in the middle. As DNA, the CDR3 is TGTGCCAGCAGTCGACAGGCTAGCACAGATACGCAGTATTTT. Translation: CASSRQASTDTQYF.

The rearrangement links TRBV19 to TRBJ1-2; D remains ambiguous. The CDR3 is 15 residues long. Germline V lookup: CDR1 LNHDA, CDR2 SQIVND (reference sequence). V dropped 1 base and J dropped 3 bases, with 12 bases sitting between them. The CDR3 DNA reads TGTGCCAGTAGTATAGTTTTGGGCAGAGACTATGGCTACACCTTC. Amino acid sequence: CASSIVLGRDYGYTF.

This chain links TRBV19 with TRBJ2-1; TRBD2 matches 8 bases. Germline values: CDR1 LNHDA, CDR2 SQIVND (reference sequence). The V and J ends lost 0 bases and 3 bases, in that order; junction bases with no gene match: 10. This CDR3 has 18 residues. The CDR3, as DNA: TGTGCCAGTAGTATAGATAGTGGCGGGAGGCCCCTCTACAATGAGCAGTTCTTC. Its protein is CASSIDSGGRPLYNEQFF.

This clonotype was picked up a small number of times. The CDR3 reads CASSQGGGPGRAQYF. CDR3 bases: TGTGCCAGCAGCCAAGGGGGAGGGCCCGGGAGGGCGCAGTATTTT. The chain is built from TRBV12-3 or TRBV12-4 and TRBJ2-3, with TRBD2 identical over 8 bases. After removal of 6 bases from V and 10 bases from J, the junction contained 15 bases not matched to a gene. This CDR3 has 15 residues.

In this sample, this clonotype turned up a few times. The junction departs from the called germline gene at one end, perhaps through a read error. The rearrangement uses TRBV7-7 and TRBJ2-5; D remains ambiguous. Germline V gene sequence: CDR1 SSHAT, CDR2 FNYEAQ (reference sequence). CDR3 length: 13 amino acids. The CDR3 DNA reads as TGTGCTAGCAGCTGGTCCTCGGGAGAGACCCAGTACTTC. Residues: CASSWSSGETQYF.

In this sample, this clonotype turned up a few times. The V and J genes are TRBV7-2 and TRBJ2-1, with D unclear. V was trimmed by 1 base and J by 5 bases, leaving 12 bases between them. Germline loops: CDR1 SGHTA, CDR2 FQGNSA. The CDR3 totals 15 residues. The CDR3 region is CASSLDGFYNNEQFF. In DNA, the CDR3 is TGTGCCAGCAGCTTAGATGGCTTCTACAACAATGAGCAGTTCTTC.

V is TRBV9 and J is TRBJ1-1; 7 bases are a match to TRBD1. J lost 4 bases, V lost 4 bases, and 10 bases had no gene match. The CDR3 contains 15 residues. Germline CDR1 SGDLS, CDR2 YYNGEE. In DNA form, the CDR3 reads TGTGCCAGCAGCTTTACAGGGGATTGGGGCACTGAAGCTTTCTTT. Protein sequence: CASSFTGDWGTEAFF. The variable domain in full, with the rest retrieved from reference TRBV9 and TRBJ1-1, is DSGVTQTPKHLITATGQRVTLRCSPRSGDLSVYWYQQSLDQGLQFLIQYYNGEERAKGNILERFSAQQFPDLHSELNLSSLELGDSALYFCASSFTGDWGTEAFFGQGTRLTVV.

The chain links TRBV29-1 to TRBJ2-7; D possibly corresponds to TRBD1 (5 bases). V was clipped by 6 bases and J by 3 bases, with 12 bases between them. The length of the CDR3 is 12 residues. In germline, CDR1 is SQVTM, CDR2 ANQGSEA. The chain's CDR3 is CSVVQGNYEQYF. DNA of the CDR3: TGCAGCGTCGTTCAGGGTAACTACGAGCAGTACTTC.

The chain carries TRBV29-1 and TRBJ2-7; TRBD2 is a possible D gene (6 bases). Between the trimmed V and J ends, which lost 4 bases and 0 bases, there was a span of 10 bases. CDR1 and CDR2 (germline): SQVTM, ANQGSEA. This CDR3 region has 13 residues. The CDR3 sequence: CSVVGLHSYEQYF. CDR3 in DNA: TGCAGCGTTGTGGGACTTCACTCCTACGAGCAGTACTTC.

V usage is TRBV20-1 and J usage is TRBJ1-1; D is ambiguous. The V end lost 5 bases, the J end lost 7 bases, and 8 bases lay between the germline ends. This CDR3 has 10 amino acids. CDR1 and CDR2 from the germline V gene are DFQATT and SNEGSKA (reference sequence). The CDR3 reads CSAFDVEAFF. The CDR3 DNA reads as TGCAGTGCTTTTGATGTTGAAGCTTTCTTT.

DNA of the CDR3: TGTGCCATCAACGAGGGAGTCACCGAGCAGTTCTTC. It yields the protein CAINEGVTEQFF. The chain joins TRBV10-3 to TRBJ2-1; D possibly corresponds to TRBD2 (5 bases). V gave up 7 bases and J gave up 10 bases, with 14 bases separating them. CDR3 size: 12 residues. Germline V gives CDR1 ENHRY, CDR2 SYGVKD.

The table lists this clonotype with a few counts. The rearrangement links TRBV29-1 to TRBJ2-3; TRBD2 matches 8 bases. Unmatched junction bases numbered 7, after V lost 6 bases and J lost 5 bases. CDR3 length: 13 amino acids. Germline V gene lookup returns CDR1 SQVTM and CDR2 ANQGSEA. CDR3 loop: CSVGFRGGDTQYF. For the CDR3, the DNA is TGCAGCGTCGGATTTCGGGGGGGAGATACGCAGTATTTT.